A single sample is the source of the 22 T cell receptor beta chains below, sequenced in a study of blood T cell repertoires in COVID-19. Repertoires were generated with immunoSEQ multiplex PCR, while TCRdb's copy carries only in-frame clones and drops some. The sample has 400,000 to 450,000 clones, around 87% seen once. The sequenced material came from PBMCs or T cells enriched from blood (not recorded which). These receptors originate from a man younger than 40 who had recovered from COVID-19.

CDR3 bases: TGTGCCAGCAGCTTACTAGCGGGAGCTTCCTACAATGAGCAGTTCTTC. This codes for CASSLLAGASYNEQFF. This chain joins TRBV7-6 and TRBJ2-1; 10 positions match TRBD2. The CDR3 covers 16 residues. In germline, CDR1 is SGHVS, CDR2 FNYEAQ. The ends lost 2 bases at V and 1 base at J; junction bases unmatched: 2.

V is TRBV12-5 and J is TRBJ2-3, with 12 bases lining up with TRBD2. Germline V gives CDR1 LGHNT, CDR2 FRNRAP. V shed 4 bases, J shed 5 bases, and the junction held 7 bases outside the gene matches. There are 16 residues in the CDR3. CDR3 protein: CASGSGLAGSGDTQYF. The CDR3, as DNA: TGTGCTAGTGGTTCGGGACTAGCGGGCTCGGGAGATACGCAGTATTTT.

A remark on this clone: The same CDR3 arises from other DNA sequences in this sample as well. This chain joins TRBV19 and TRBJ1-1; 8 nucleotides match TRBD1. CDR1 LNHDA and CDR2 SQIVND come from the germline V gene (reference sequence). V gave up 3 bases and J gave up 1 base; unmatched junction bases: 4. CDR3 length equals 15 residues. CDR3 loop: CASSITGTGNTEAFF. The CDR3 bases are TGTGCCAGTAGTATCACCGGGACAGGGAACACTGAAGCTTTCTTT.

The chain carries TRBV30 and TRBJ1-4; a possible D gene is TRBD1 (6 bases). From germline, CDR1 is GTSNPN and CDR2 SVGIG (reference sequence). The length of the CDR3 is 14 residues. V lost 2 bases and J lost 4, with 11 bases in between. In DNA, the CDR3 is TGTGCCTGGAGTCCTACAGGGTTTAATGAAAAACTGTTTTTT. Translated: CAWSPTGFNEKLFF.

The chain carries TRBV7-9 and TRBJ1-1; D remains ambiguous. V shed 1 base and J shed 2 bases, with 11 bases lying between them. The CDR3 spans 15 residues. In germline, CDR1 is SEHNR, CDR2 FQNEAQ (reference sequence). CDR3 protein: CASSLGAGYNTEAFF. The CDR3 region has the DNA TGTGCCAGCAGCTTAGGTGCGGGCTACAACACTGAAGCTTTCTTT.

This chain connects TRBV5-1 to TRBJ2-1; 7 bases are a match to TRBD2. CDR1 SGHRS and CDR2 YFSETQ come from the germline V gene. This CDR3 has 14 residues. Trimming cost V 4 bases and J 9 bases; bases outside gene matches: 10. The CDR3 region is CASSKNLGGGEQFF. The CDR3 bases are TGCGCCAGCAGCAAAAACCTGGGCGGGGGTGAGCAGTTCTTC.

This rearrangement joins TRBV6-1 to TRBJ2-1, with 8 bases that match TRBD2. The CDR3 totals 16 residues. V dropped 2 bases and J dropped 9; count of bases not matched to a gene: 12. The germline V gene encodes CDR1 MNHNS and CDR2 SASEGT. The CDR3 sequence: CASSEFIAGRFGEQFF. The CDR3 nucleotides read TGTGCCAGCAGTGAATTTATAGCGGGAAGATTTGGTGAGCAGTTCTTC.

The chain has TRBV28 and TRBJ2-3; D gene uncertain. The germline CDR1 and CDR2 sequences are MDHEN and SYDVKM. The CDR3 spans 12 residues. Trimming removed 3 bases at V and 11 bases at J, with 12 bases between. The CDR3 is CASSFGHPKQYF. The CDR3 DNA reads TGTGCCAGCAGTTTCGGTCACCCTAAGCAGTATTTT.

The V and J genes are TRBV7-8 and TRBJ1-4, with TRBD1 matching 7 bases. The CDR3 extends over 15 amino acids. V dropped 5 bases and J dropped 3; count of bases not matched to a gene: 6. CDR1 and CDR2 from the germline V gene are SGHVS and FQNEAQ. CDR3: CASSTEDRSNEKLFF. The DNA for the CDR3 is TGTGCCAGCAGCACGGAGGACAGGTCTAATGAAAAACTGTTTTTT.

The chain is built from TRBV4-1 and TRBJ1-4; maybe TRBD1 (5 bases). The CDR3 spans 15 residues. Per the germline V gene, CDR1 is MGHRA and CDR2 is YSYEKL. V was cut by 1 base and J by 8 bases, with 14 bases left in between. CDR3 DNA: TGCGCCAGCAGCCAAGGTGTACAGGCGACCGAAAAACTGTTTTTT. It translates to CASSQGVQATEKLFF.

The CDR3 is CASTRLANSYEQYF. The CDR3 DNA reads as TGTGCCAGCACTAGACTAGCGAACTCCTACGAGCAGTACTTC. The V gene is TRBV2, the J gene TRBJ2-7; 8 nucleotides line up with TRBD2. CDR3 length: 14 residues. V shed 7 bases, J shed 0 bases, and the junction held 5 bases outside the gene matches. Germline CDR1 is SNHLY and CDR2 is FYNNEI.

J is TRBJ2-7 and V is TRBV24-1; TRBD1 agrees at 11 bases. The germline CDR1 and CDR2 sequences are KGHDR and SFDVKD. V was clipped by 4 bases and J by 3 bases; unmatched bases: 4. The CDR3 runs to 15 residues. CDR3 DNA sequence: TGTGCCACCAGTGACCGGACAGGGGGCTTCTACGAGCAGTACTTC. This gives the protein CATSDRTGGFYEQYF.

This clone came up a few times. CDR3: CASSMGPSVDTQYF. The DNA of the CDR3 is TGTGCCAGTAGTATGGGGCCCTCGGTAGATACGCAGTATTTT. This chain connects TRBV19 to TRBJ2-3, with a weak D call TRBD1 (5 bases). Germline V gives CDR1 LNHDA, CDR2 SQIVND (reference sequence). Trimming shortened V by 3 bases and J by 5 bases, and 12 bases separated the two germline ends. This CDR3 contains 14 residues.

This chain uses TRBV28 with TRBJ2-3; 15 bases are a match to TRBD2. Germline V gene lookup returns CDR1 MDHEN and CDR2 SYDVKM. The ends lost 8 bases at V and 7 bases at J; junction bases unmatched: 13. CDR3 length: 17 residues. CDR3 nucleotide sequence: TGTGCCAGCCTGGGGACTAGCGGGAGGCCGGGGGAACATACGCAGTATTTT. This codes for CASLGTSGRPGEHTQYF.

Here the CDR3 DNA reads TGTGCCAGCAGCCAAGTGGGACAGTACTACGAGCAGTACTTC. It encodes CASSQVGQYYEQYF. The V call is TRBV3-1 (or the pseudogene TRBV3-2), the J call TRBJ2-7, with 7 bases fitting TRBD1. The V gene end was trimmed by 1 base and the J gene end by 3 bases; junction bases not matched to a gene: 3. Germline V gene data show CDR1 as LGHDT and CDR2 as YNNKEL (reference sequence). The CDR3 has 14 amino acids.

This chain uses TRBV5-5 with TRBJ2-1, with 7 bases matching TRBD2. In germline, CDR1 is SGHKS, CDR2 YYEKEE (reference sequence). The ends lost 2 bases at V and 8 bases at J; junction bases unmatched: 7. This CDR3 comprises 14 residues. The CDR3 spells CASSFTGGRDEQFF. The CDR3, as DNA: TGTGCCAGCAGCTTTACGGGAGGAAGGGATGAGCAGTTCTTC.

In regard to this clone: This sample also contains other DNA sequences that code for the same CDR3. This chain uses TRBV9 with TRBJ1-2; TRBD1 matches 10 bases. The CDR3 has 13 amino acids. Trimming took 0 bases from V and 7 from J; bases not matched to a gene: 0. Germline CDR1 SGDLS, CDR2 YYNGEE. The CDR3 nucleotides are TGTGCCAGCAGCGTAGGGACAGGGGGTGGCTACACCTTC. Translating it yields CASSVGTGGGYTF. Looking up the rest from reference TRBV9 and TRBJ1-2 gives the full variable domain: DSGVTQTPKHLITATGQRVTLRCSPRSGDLSVYWYQQSLDQGLQFLIQYYNGEERAKGNILERFSAQQFPDLHSELNLSSLELGDSALYFCASSVGTGGGYTFGSGTRLTVV.

The rearrangement joins TRBV29-1 to TRBJ2-5, with 13 positions matching TRBD2. CDR1 is SQVTM, CDR2 ANQGSEA, per germline. J was trimmed by 2 bases and V by 3 bases; bases with no gene match: 6. The CDR3 runs to 16 residues. In DNA form, the CDR3 reads TGCAGCGTTGATGTAGGACTAGCGGGAGTGCAAGAGACCCAGTACTTC. It translates to CSVDVGLAGVQETQYF.

This clone was observed a single time. The V gene is TRBV18, the J gene TRBJ1-1; perhaps TRBD1 as D (6 bases). This CDR3 is built from 14 residues. Per the germline V gene, CDR1 is KGHSH and CDR2 is LQKENI. V lost 5 bases and J lost 4, with 14 bases in between. The CDR3 DNA sequence: TGTGCCAGCTCAGACTACAGGGAGGGCACTGAAGCTTTCTTT. The encoded protein is CASSDYREGTEAFF.

This clone was observed a single time. The J gene is TRBJ2-1, the V gene TRBV5-1; 12 positions match TRBD2. In germline, CDR1 is SGHRS, CDR2 YFSETQ. Trimming cost V 4 bases and J 0 bases; bases outside gene matches: 5. This CDR3 comprises 17 residues. This chain's CDR3 is CASSTGLAGSSYNEQFF. Here the CDR3 DNA reads TGCGCCAGCAGCACCGGACTAGCGGGAAGCTCCTACAATGAGCAGTTCTTC. Drawing the rest from reference TRBV5-1 and TRBJ2-1, the complete variable domain is KAGVTQTPRYLIKTRGQQVTLSCSPISGHRSVSWYQQTPGQGLQFLFEYFSETQRNKGNFPGRFSGRQFSNSRSEMNVSTLELGDSALYLCASSTGLAGSSYNEQFFGPGTRLTVL.

The chain uses TRBV7-2 and TRBJ1-6; D ambiguous. Germline loops: CDR1 SGHTA, CDR2 FQGNSA. V gave up 5 bases and J gave up 8 bases, with 16 bases separating them. CDR3 length equals 15 residues. The CDR3 DNA reads as TGTGCCAGCAGCGCCCGACGGGGTTGGGATTCACCCCTCCACTTT. As protein: CASSARRGWDSPLHF. The full variable domain, its missing parts supplied by reference TRBV7-2 and TRBJ1-6, is GAGVSQSPSNKVTEKGKDVELRCDPISGHTALYWYRQSLGQGLEFLIYFQGNSAPDKSGLPSDRFSAERTGGSVSTLTIQRTQQEDSAVYLCASSARRGWDSPLHFGNGTRLTVT.

The rearrangement uses TRBV5-1 and TRBJ2-2; TRBD2 matches 13 bases. This CDR3 has 18 residues. Germline CDR1 SGHRS, CDR2 YFSETQ. V gave up 2 bases and J gave up 6 bases; unmatched junction bases: 10. The DNA of the CDR3 is TGCGCCAGCAGCTTCCTCGGACTAGCGGGAGATTTGTCCGGGGAGCTGTTTTTT. The encoded protein is CASSFLGLAGDLSGELFF.